A selection of T cell receptor beta chains follows, all from one sample in a study of regulatory and conventional T cells in RAG deficiency. Data came from immunoSEQ multiplex PCR; TCRdb stores just in-frame clones and leaves some out. This table has roughly 11,000 clones, roughly 94% appearing once. These data are also associated with another study on regulatory T cells.

Sequenced input: CD127- CD25+ CD4+ Tregs sorted from blood. The receptors derive from a human donor in good health. The CDR3 runs from the conserved cysteine through the conserved F or W. Each record gives: J gene, V gene, D gene, clone size, CDR3 protein. The D gene is left open where the match is weak. The size of a clone is reported for some rows only, either as once, few or many, or as a class for expanded clones.

>TRBJ2-1|TRBV19|TRBD2|.
CASSMGLAGGIYEQFF
>TRBJ2-2|TRBV5-1|.|.
CASSPPTGAPNTGELFF
>TRBJ2-7|TRBV5-1|.|.
CASSWQGYEQYF
>TRBJ2-5|TRBV18|.|.
CASSPLLGGETQYF
>TRBJ2-5|TRBV5-8|TRBD2|.
CASSTGGGGAEGETQYF
>TRBJ2-1|TRBV5-1|TRBD2|.
CASSLGVAGGPVNEQFF
>TRBJ2-7|TRBV7-9|.|.
CASSPALERNEQYF
>TRBJ2-7|TRBV5-1|TRBD2|.
CASSLGLAGSLSYEQYF
>TRBJ2-6|TRBV5-1|.|.
CASRGGTGANVLTF
>TRBJ1-2|TRBV5-1|.|.
CASSLTTANYGYTF
>TRBJ2-3|TRBV18|.|.
CASSPQPRRYTDTQYF
>TRBJ2-7|TRBV7-9|.|.
CASSSRGDSYEQYF
>TRBJ1-3|TRBV5-1|TRBD1|.
CASSPRGQGSSGNTIYF
>TRBJ1-2|TRBV7-6|TRBD1|.
CASSFDRGPLYGYTF
>TRBJ1-2|TRBV28|.|.
CASSQRRGYGYTF
>TRBJ2-3|TRBV10-1|.|.
CASRSRYGTQYF
>TRBJ2-5|TRBV11-3|TRBD1|.
CASSLGRQGARETQYF
>TRBJ1-2|TRBV5-6|TRBD1|once
CASSRQGAAYGYTF
>TRBJ2-1|TRBV23-1|.|few
CASSQFPRTGNEQFF
>TRBJ1-4|TRBV28|TRBD1|.
CASSPHGTANEKLFF
>TRBJ2-5|TRBV6-1|.|.
CASIGLASKTQYF
>TRBJ2-6|TRBV4-1|TRBD2|.
CASSQAPGGTYSGANVLTF
>TRBJ1-2|TRBV19|.|.
CASTSSGNYGYTF
>TRBJ2-5|TRBV7-8|.|once
CASSPRETQYF
>TRBJ1-2|TRBV6-1|.|.
CASSEAVTAHGYTF
>TRBJ1-1|TRBV27|.|.
CASSSRERPYKAFF
>TRBJ1-6|TRBV5-1|.|.
CASSFGGARKSPLHF
>TRBJ2-3|TRBV5-1|.|.
CASSLGPGVTDTQYF
>TRBJ2-5|TRBV19|.|.
CASSIARGTSQETQYF
>TRBJ1-1|TRBV4-1|.|.
CASSHRGEAFF
>TRBJ1-2|TRBV6-5|.|.
CASSPTGGYRDGYTF
>TRBJ2-3|TRBV10-3|TRBD1|.
CAISEPVDRGRFPISTDTQYF